The following is a TCR beta chain sequence with its context. Its antigen target is currently unknown. No quality values exist for individual bases; no much larger clone is one base distant. The data were taken from a study of T cell repertoires in cytomegalovirus infection (dated by TCRdb to about 2019). For the wider study: Because public TCR beta signatures pointed to carriage of CMV infection together with the matching HLA type, the HLA type of each donor mattered for the analysis.

The sequencer listed for this sample is Illumina HiSeq 1500. The public sequencing data were trimmed at Q25 with fastp and processed into clonotypes with MiXCR by TCRdb, which kept only in-frame beta chains. Each record represents a unique CDR3 protein, reported with the most common genes and DNA among its rows. This sample gives roughly 640,000 distinct CDR3 sequences in total; about 24% of them show up just once. Together, the top ten hold 8% of the sample. What the study reported, not specific to this receptor: Carriers of CMV infection plus the relevant HLA type were discriminated by the cumulative frequency of public TCR beta family members in the study cohort and in an independent approximately 400-donor cohort. The ex vivo response was dominated by HLA-C-restricted CMV-specific TCR beta clonotypes, which also provided the single most frequent clonotype in two of eight donors.

At the junction V is shortened by 5 bases and J by 0 bases, with 19 bases in between. The germline V gene (reference sequence) provides CDR1 DFQATT and CDR2 SNEGSKA. From the cysteine through the phenylalanine, the CDR3 covers 17 amino acids. Solely the CDR3 DNA is kept, with 51 bases framed from the first base. The chain was built from TRBV20-1 and TRBJ2-2; perhaps TRBD2 is the D gene, with 5 bases matching. The sequenced sample was CD8+ T cells from PBMCs. The clonotype comes from a human donor in good health (CMV status not recorded). Some clones in this sample may be carry-over from other donors' samples. CDR3 sequence: CSARLMIVDSNTGELFF. The nucleotide sequence reads as follows: TGCAGTGCTCGTCTTATGATTGTGGACTCGAACACCGGGGAGCTGTTTTTT.